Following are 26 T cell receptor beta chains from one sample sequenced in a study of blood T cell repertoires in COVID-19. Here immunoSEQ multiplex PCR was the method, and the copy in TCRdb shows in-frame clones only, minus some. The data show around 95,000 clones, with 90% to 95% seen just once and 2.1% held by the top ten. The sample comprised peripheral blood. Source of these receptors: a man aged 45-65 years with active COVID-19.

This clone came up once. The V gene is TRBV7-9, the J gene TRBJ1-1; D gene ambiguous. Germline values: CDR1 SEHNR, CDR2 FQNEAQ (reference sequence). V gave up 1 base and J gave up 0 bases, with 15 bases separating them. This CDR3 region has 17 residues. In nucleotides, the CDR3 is TGTGCCAGCAGCTTAGGGCAGTCGGCGGGGATGAACACTGAAGCTTTCTTT. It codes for CASSLGQSAGMNTEAFF.

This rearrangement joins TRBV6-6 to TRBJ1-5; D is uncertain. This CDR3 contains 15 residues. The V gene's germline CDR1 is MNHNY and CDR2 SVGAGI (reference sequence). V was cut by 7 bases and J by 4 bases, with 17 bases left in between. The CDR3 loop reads CASIPSSPGNQPQHF. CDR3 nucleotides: TGTGCCAGCATCCCCTCGAGTCCAGGTAATCAGCCCCAGCATTTT.

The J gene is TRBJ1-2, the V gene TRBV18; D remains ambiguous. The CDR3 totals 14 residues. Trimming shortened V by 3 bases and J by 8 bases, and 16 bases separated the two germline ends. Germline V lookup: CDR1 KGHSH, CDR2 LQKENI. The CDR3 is CASSPIEGLTGYTF. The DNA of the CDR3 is TGTGCCAGCTCACCCATAGAGGGATTGACGGGCTACACCTTC.

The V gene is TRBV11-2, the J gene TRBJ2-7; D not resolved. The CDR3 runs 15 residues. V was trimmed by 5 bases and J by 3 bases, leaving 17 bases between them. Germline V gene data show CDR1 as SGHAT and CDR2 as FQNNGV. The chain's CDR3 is CASSTSGQTYYEQYF. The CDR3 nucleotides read TGTGCCAGCAGCACGAGTGGGCAGACCTACTACGAGCAGTACTTC. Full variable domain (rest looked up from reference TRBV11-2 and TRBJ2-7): EAGVAQSPRYKIIEKRQSVAFWCNPISGHATLYWYQQILGQGPKLLIQFQNNGVVDDSQLPKDRFSAERLKGVDSTLKIQPAKLEDSAVYLCASSTSGQTYYEQYFGPGTRLTVT.

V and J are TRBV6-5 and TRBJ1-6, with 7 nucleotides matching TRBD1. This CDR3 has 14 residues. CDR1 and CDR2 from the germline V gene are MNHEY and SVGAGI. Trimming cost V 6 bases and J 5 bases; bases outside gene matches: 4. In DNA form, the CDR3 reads TGTGCCAGCAGGTTGGGACAGAATAATTCACCCCTCCACTTT. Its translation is CASRLGQNNSPLHF.

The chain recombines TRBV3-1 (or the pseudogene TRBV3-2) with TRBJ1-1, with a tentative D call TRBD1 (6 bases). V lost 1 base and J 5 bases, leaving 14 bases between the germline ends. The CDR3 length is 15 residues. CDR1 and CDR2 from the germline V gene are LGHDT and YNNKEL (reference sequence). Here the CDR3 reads CASSQAGGLGTEAFF. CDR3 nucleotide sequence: TGTGCCAGCAGCCAAGCGGGGGGGCTGGGAACTGAAGCTTTCTTT.

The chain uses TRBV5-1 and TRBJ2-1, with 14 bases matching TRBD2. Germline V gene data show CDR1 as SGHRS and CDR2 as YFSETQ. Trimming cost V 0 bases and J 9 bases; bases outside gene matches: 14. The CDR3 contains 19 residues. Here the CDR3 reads CASSLGTSGGPGGLIEQFF. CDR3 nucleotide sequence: TGCGCCAGCAGCTTGGGGACTAGCGGGGGGCCTGGGGGCTTAATTGAGCAGTTCTTC.

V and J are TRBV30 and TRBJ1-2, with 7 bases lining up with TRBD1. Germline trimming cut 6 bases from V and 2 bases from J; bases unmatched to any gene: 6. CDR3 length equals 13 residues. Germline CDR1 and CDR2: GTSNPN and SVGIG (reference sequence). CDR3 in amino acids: CACTRDRNYGYTF. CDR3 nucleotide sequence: TGTGCCTGCACCCGGGACAGAAACTATGGCTACACCTTC.

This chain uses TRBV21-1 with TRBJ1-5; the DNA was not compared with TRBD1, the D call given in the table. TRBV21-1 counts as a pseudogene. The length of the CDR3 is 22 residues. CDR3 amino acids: CASSKAHHYRTGKRASNQPQHF. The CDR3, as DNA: TGTGCCAGCAGCAAAGCGCATCATTATCGGACAGGGAAGCGCGCTTCTAATCAGCCCCAGCATTTT.

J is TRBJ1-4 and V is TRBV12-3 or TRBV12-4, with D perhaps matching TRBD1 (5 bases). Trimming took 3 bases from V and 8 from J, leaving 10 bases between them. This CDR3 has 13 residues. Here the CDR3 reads CASSFGGTEKLFF. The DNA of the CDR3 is TGTGCCAGCAGTTTTGGGGGGACGGAAAAACTGTTTTTT.

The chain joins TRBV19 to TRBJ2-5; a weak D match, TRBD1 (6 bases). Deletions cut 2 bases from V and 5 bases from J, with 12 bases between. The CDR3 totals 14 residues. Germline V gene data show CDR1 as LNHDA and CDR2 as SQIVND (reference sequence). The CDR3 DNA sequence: TGTGCCAGTAGTATAAACAGGGCGGCGGAGACCCAGTACTTC. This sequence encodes CASSINRAAETQYF.

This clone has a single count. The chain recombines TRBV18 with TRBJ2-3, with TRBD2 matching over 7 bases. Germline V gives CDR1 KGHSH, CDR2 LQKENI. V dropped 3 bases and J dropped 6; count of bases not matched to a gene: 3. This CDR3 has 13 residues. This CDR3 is CASSPSGGDTQYF. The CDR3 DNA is TGTGCCAGCTCACCCTCGGGGGGTGATACGCAGTATTTT. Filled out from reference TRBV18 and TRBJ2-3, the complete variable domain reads NAGVMQNPRHLVRRRGQEARLRCSPMKGHSHVYWYRQLPEEGLKFMVYLQKENIIDESGMPKERFSAEFPKEGPSILRIQQVVRGDSAAYFCASSPSGGDTQYFGPGTRLTVL.

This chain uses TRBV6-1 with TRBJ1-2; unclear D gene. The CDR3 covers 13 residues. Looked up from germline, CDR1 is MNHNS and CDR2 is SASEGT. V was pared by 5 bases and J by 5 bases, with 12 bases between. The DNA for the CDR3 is TGTGCCAGCAGTCAGTTTACAGCTTATGGCTACACCTTC. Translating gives CASSQFTAYGYTF.

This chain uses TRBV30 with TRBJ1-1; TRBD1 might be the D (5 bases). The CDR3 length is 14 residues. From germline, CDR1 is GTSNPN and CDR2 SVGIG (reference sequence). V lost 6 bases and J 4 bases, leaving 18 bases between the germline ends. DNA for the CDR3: TGTGCCTGCGTGCGGGGGGGGTCGGTCACTGAAGCTTTCTTT. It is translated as CACVRGGSVTEAFF.

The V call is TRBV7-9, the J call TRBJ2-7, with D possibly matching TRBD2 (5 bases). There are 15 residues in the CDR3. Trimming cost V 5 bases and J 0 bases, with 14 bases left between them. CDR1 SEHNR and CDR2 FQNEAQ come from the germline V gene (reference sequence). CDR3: CASSLARGSSYEQYV. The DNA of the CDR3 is TGTGCCAGCAGCCTCGCCCGCGGGTCCTCCTACGAGCAGTACGTC.

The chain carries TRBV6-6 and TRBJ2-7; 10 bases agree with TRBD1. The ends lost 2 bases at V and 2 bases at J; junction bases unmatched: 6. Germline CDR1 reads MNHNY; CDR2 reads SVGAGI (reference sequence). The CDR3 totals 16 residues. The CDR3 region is CASSYRRQGATYEQYF. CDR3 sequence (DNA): TGTGCCAGCAGTTACCGTCGACAGGGGGCAACCTACGAGCAGTACTTC.

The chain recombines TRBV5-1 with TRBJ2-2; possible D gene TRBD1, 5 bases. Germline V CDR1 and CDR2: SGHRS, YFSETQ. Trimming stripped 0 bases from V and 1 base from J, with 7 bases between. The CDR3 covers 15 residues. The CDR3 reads CASSLGGGNTGELFF. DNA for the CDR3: TGCGCCAGCAGCTTGGGGGGCGGGAACACCGGGGAGCTGTTTTTT. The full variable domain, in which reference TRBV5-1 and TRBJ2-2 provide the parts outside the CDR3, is KAGVTQTPRYLIKTRGQQVTLSCSPISGHRSVSWYQQTPGQGLQFLFEYFSETQRNKGNFPGRFSGRQFSNSRSEMNVSTLELGDSALYLCASSLGGGNTGELFFGEGSRLTVL.

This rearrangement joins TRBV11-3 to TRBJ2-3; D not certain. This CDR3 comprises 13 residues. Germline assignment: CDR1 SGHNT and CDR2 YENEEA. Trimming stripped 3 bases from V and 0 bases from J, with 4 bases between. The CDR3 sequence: CASSFLSTDTQYF. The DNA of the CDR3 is TGTGCCAGCAGCTTTCTTAGCACAGATACGCAGTATTTT. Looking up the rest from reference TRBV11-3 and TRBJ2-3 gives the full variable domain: EAGVVQSPRYKIIEKKQPVAFWCNPISGHNTLYWYLQNLGQGPELLIRYENEEAVDDSQLPKDRFSAERLKGVDSTLKIQPAELGDSAVYLCASSFLSTDTQYFGPGTRLTVL.

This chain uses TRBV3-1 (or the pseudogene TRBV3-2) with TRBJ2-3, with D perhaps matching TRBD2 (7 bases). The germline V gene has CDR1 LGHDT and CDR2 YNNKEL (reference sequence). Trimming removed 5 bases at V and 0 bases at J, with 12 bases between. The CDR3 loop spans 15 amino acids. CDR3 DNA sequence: TGTGCCAGCAGCGAGGGGGGGTCTAGCACAGATACGCAGTATTTT. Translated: CASSEGGSSTDTQYF.

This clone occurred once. As DNA, the CDR3 is TGTGCCAGCAGTTTATTTCCGAATCAGCCCCAGCATTTT. It yields the protein CASSLFPNQPQHF. The rearrangement joins TRBV12-3 or TRBV12-4 to TRBJ1-5; D not resolved. The CDR3 loop spans 13 amino acids. V was shortened by 2 bases and J by 4 bases, with 6 bases between the two germline ends.

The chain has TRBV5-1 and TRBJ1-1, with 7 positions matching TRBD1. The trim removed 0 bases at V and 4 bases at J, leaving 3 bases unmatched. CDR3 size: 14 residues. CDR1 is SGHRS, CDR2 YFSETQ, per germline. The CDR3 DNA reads TGCGCCAGCAGCTTGGCGGCAGGGGGCACTGAAGCTTTCTTT. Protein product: CASSLAAGGTEAFF.

CDR3 DNA sequence: TGCGCCAGCCGGGGGGTGGGGTTTCCCCTATACGAGCAGTACTTC. Translation: CASRGVGFPLYEQYF. The J gene is TRBJ2-7, the V gene TRBV10-2, with 7 bases identical to TRBD2. Germline V lookup: CDR1 WSHSY, CDR2 SAAADI. J lost 4 bases, V lost 8 bases, and 14 bases had no gene match. This CDR3 contains 15 residues.

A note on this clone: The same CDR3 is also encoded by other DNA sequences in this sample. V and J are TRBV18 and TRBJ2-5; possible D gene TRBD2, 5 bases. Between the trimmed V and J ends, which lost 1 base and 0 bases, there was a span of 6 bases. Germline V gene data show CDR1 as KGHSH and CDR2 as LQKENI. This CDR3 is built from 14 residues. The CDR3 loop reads CASSPRGYQETQYF. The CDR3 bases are TGTGCCAGCTCACCACGCGGGTACCAAGAGACCCAGTACTTC.

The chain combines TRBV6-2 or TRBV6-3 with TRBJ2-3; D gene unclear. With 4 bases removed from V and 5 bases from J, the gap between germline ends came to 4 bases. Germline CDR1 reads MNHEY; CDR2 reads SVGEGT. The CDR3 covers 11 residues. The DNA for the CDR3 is TGTGCCAGCAGTTTCAGAGATACGCAGTATTTT. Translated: CASSFRDTQYF.

For the CDR3, the DNA is TGTGCCAGCATTGTACCAGGGGAAACTGAAGCTTTCTTT. It translates to CASIVPGETEAFF. This sequence joins TRBV5-5 and TRBJ1-1, with D possibly TRBD1 on 6 matching bases. CDR3 length: 13 residues. With 6 bases removed from V and 5 bases from J, the gap between germline ends came to 14 bases. Germline CDR1 and CDR2: SGHKS and YYEKEE (reference sequence).

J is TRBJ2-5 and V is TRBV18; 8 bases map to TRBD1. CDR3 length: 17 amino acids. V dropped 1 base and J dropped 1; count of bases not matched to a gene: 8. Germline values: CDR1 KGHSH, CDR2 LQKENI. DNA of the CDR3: TGTGCCAGCTCACCACGAAGGACAGGGCGCCTCCAAGAGACCCAGTACTTC. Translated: CASSPRRTGRLQETQYF.